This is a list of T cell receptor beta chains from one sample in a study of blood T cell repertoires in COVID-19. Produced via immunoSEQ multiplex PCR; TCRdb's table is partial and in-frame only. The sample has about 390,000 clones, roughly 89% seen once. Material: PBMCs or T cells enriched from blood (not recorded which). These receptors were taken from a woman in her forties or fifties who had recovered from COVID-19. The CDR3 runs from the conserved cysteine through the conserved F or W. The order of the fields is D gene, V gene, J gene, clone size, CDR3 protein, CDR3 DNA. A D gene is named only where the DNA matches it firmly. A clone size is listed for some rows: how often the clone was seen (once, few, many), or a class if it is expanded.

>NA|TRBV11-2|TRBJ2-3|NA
CASSLAGDSTDTQYF
TGTGCCAGCAGCTTAGCGGGGGATAGCACAGATACGCAGTATTTT
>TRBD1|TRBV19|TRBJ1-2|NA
CASSRQGGYGYTF
TGTGCCAGTAGTAGACAGGGAGGCTATGGCTACACCTTC
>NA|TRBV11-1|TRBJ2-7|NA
CASSLMDKPPYEQYF
TGTGCCAGCAGCTTAATGGACAAACCCCCCTACGAGCAGTACTTC
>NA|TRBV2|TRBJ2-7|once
CASSAFAPPYEQYF
TGTGCCAGCAGTGCGTTTGCGCCTCCCTACGAGCAGTACTTC
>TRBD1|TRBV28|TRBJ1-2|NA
CASSRTGESYGYTF
TGTGCCAGCAGTCGGACAGGGGAAAGCTATGGCTACACCTTC
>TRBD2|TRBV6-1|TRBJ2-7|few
CASSEPFSGASGVSSYEQYF
TGTGCCAGCAGTGAACCGTTCTCAGGGGCTAGCGGGGTAAGCTCCTACGAGCAGTACTTC
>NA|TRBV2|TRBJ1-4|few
CASPMRPPGIVEKLFF
TGTGCCAGTCCGATGCGACCCCCAGGGATCGTTGAAAAACTGTTTTTT
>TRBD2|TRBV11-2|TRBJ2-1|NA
CASSSRDYVFEQFF
TGTGCCAGCAGCTCCCGGGACTACGTCTTTGAGCAGTTCTTC
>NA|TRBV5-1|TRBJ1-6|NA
CASSADGSSYNSPLHF
TGCGCCAGCAGCGCCGACGGGAGCTCCTATAATTCACCCCTCCACTTT
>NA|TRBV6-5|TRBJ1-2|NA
CASSSRGGNYGYTF
TGTGCCAGCAGTTCAAGGGGGGGTAACTATGGCTACACCTTC
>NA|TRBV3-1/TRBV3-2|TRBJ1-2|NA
CASSQDWGVTNYGYTF
TGTGCCAGCAGCCAAGATTGGGGGGTAACAAACTATGGCTACACCTTC
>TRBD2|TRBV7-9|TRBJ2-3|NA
CASSLGLAGTDTQYF
TGTGCCAGCAGCTTAGGACTAGCGGGCACAGATACGCAGTATTTT
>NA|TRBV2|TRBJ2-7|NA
CASSAYRDSYEQYF
TGTGCCAGCAGTGCCTACAGAGACTCCTACGAGCAGTACTTC
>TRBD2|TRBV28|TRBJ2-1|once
CASSFKRGALNIYNEQFF
TGTGCCAGCAGTTTCAAGCGGGGGGCCCTCAATATATACAATGAGCAGTTCTTC
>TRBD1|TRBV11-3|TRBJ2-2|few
CASSPGGRGTGELFF
TGTGCCAGCAGCCCAGGGGGAAGGGGCACCGGGGAGCTGTTTTTT
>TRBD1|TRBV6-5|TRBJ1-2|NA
CASSRQGANYGYTF
TGTGCCAGCAGCCGACAGGGGGCGAACTATGGCTACACCTTC
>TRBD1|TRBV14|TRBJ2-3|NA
CASSQVTGGTDTQYF
TGTGCCAGCAGCCAGGTGACAGGGGGCACAGATACGCAGTATTTT
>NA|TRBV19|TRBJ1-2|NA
CASSPGHLTYGYTF
TGTGCCAGTAGCCCAGGCCATCTCACCTATGGCTACACCTTC
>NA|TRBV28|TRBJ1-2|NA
CASSPRTANYGYTF
TGTGCCAGCAGTCCAAGGACAGCTAACTATGGCTACACCTTC
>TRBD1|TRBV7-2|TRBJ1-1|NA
CASSFRTGGYTEAFF
TGTGCCAGCAGCTTCCGAACAGGGGGTTACACTGAAGCTTTCTTT
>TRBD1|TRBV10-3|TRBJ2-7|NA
CAISGSQGVFHEQYF
TGTGCCATCAGTGGGTCTCAGGGGGTCTTCCACGAGCAGTACTTC
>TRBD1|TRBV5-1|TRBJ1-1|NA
CASRSTGGSTEAFF
TGCGCCAGCAGATCGACAGGGGGTTCGACTGAAGCTTTCTTT
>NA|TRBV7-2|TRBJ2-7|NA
CASSLDHSYEQYF
TGTGCCAGCAGCTTAGATCACAGCTACGAGCAGTACTTC